The 11 T cell receptor beta chains below were found in one sample sequenced in a study of OX40 agonist ivuxolimab in advanced cancers. Receptor libraries were prepared by the immunoSEQ multiplex PCR assay. The immuneACCESS repertoire file appears here via TCRdb, limited to in-frame rearrangements. These files lack a portion of the clones; in checked studies, under half of the deficit traces to unresolved V genes, and the cause of the others is not known. Counted in this sample were 60,000 to 75,000 clones; approximately 88% of them appeared once. The ten largest clones take up 7.9% of the sample. The sequencing used CD4+ or CD8+ T cells sorted from blood, collected in a trial of the OX40 agonist ivuxolimab. Receptors originate from an adult with an advanced solid tumor such as melanoma, head and neck, liver or kidney cancer.

The chain combines TRBV4-3 with TRBJ2-1; 8 nucleotides agree with TRBD1. Germline CDR1 LGHNA, CDR2 YSLEER. J was trimmed by 8 bases and V by 5 bases; bases with no gene match: 14. This CDR3 is 16 amino acids long. CDR3 in amino acids: CASSSRVAGGAHEQFF. The CDR3 DNA is TGCGCCAGCAGCTCAAGGGTGGCAGGGGGCGCCCATGAGCAGTTCTTC.

The chain joins TRBV4-2 to TRBJ2-1; TRBD2 aligns across 11 bases. The germline V gene encodes CDR1 LGHNA and CDR2 YNFKEQ. Losses at the gene ends were 6 bases for V and 8 bases for J; bases not matched to a gene: 9. This CDR3 contains 15 residues. CDR3 residues: CASSPTSGSFYEQFF. In nucleotides, the CDR3 is TGTGCCAGCAGTCCTACTAGCGGGAGTTTCTATGAGCAGTTCTTC.

The chain uses TRBV7-9 and TRBJ2-3; D is perhaps TRBD1 (6 bases). V dropped 3 bases and J dropped 0 bases, with 16 bases sitting between them. This CDR3 is built from 17 residues. From germline, CDR1 is SEHNR and CDR2 FQNEAQ (reference sequence). The DNA of the CDR3 is TGTGCCAGCAGCTTTCGGACAGCGGCCCGGAGCACAGATACGCAGTATTTT. Amino acids: CASSFRTAARSTDTQYF.

This sequence joins TRBV18 and TRBJ2-7; 8 bases match TRBD1. The CDR3 is 14 amino acids. V shed 2 bases, J shed 6 bases, and the junction held 6 bases outside the gene matches. Germline V gene sequence: CDR1 KGHSH, CDR2 LQKENI. This CDR3 reads CASSPIGQGGEQYF. The CDR3, as DNA: TGTGCCAGCTCACCAATAGGACAGGGTGGCGAGCAGTACTTC.

This chain joins TRBV6-6 and TRBJ1-5, with D uncertain. V lost 6 bases and J 2 bases, leaving 14 bases between the germline ends. This CDR3 region has 15 residues. The germline V gene encodes CDR1 MNHNY and CDR2 SVGAGI (reference sequence). The CDR3 loop is CASRPGRPGNQPQHF. CDR3 bases: TGTGCCAGCAGACCCGGGAGGCCCGGCAATCAGCCCCAGCATTTT.

In DNA form, the CDR3 reads TGTGCCAGCAGCGCCCGGTGGGAGGGGCACGTAGATACGCAGTATTTT. Protein: CASSARWEGHVDTQYF. The chain combines TRBV9 with TRBJ2-3; TRBD2 agrees at 7 bases. CDR3 size: 16 residues. Germline CDR1 SGDLS, CDR2 YYNGEE. After removal of 3 bases from V and 5 bases from J, the junction contained 12 bases not matched to a gene.

This chain uses TRBV6-5 with TRBJ1-1; 7 nucleotides align to TRBD1. CDR1 and CDR2 (germline): MNHEY, SVGAGI. J gave up 4 bases and V 2 bases, and 1 base lay outside the gene matches. This CDR3 spans 13 amino acids. The CDR3 is CASSYNRGTEAFF. As DNA, the CDR3 is TGTGCCAGCAGTTACAACAGGGGCACTGAAGCTTTCTTT.

The chain employs TRBV18 and TRBJ2-7; 9 nucleotides agree with TRBD1. The CDR3 contains 14 residues. Trimming at V came to 2 bases and at J to 6 bases, leaving 5 bases not matched to a gene. Germline V gene lookup returns CDR1 KGHSH and CDR2 LQKENI. The CDR3 coding sequence is TGTGCCAGCTCACCAGGGACAGGGAAGGTCGAGCAGTACTTC. This translates into CASSPGTGKVEQYF. Full variable domain (remainder filled in from reference TRBV18 and TRBJ2-7): NAGVMQNPRHLVRRRGQEARLRCSPMKGHSHVYWYRQLPEEGLKFMVYLQKENIIDESGMPKERFSAEFPKEGPSILRIQQVVRGDSAAYFCASSPGTGKVEQYFGPGTRLTVT.

The chain is built from TRBV6-1 and TRBJ2-7; perhaps TRBD2 as D (6 bases). CDR1 is MNHNS and CDR2 is SASEGT in the germline V gene. Trimming shortened V by 3 bases and J by 2 bases, and 14 bases separated the two germline ends. The CDR3 contains 15 residues. Here the CDR3 DNA reads TGTGCCAGCAGTGAGACGTTGGGGGGTCCCTACGAGCAGTACTTC. Translation: CASSETLGGPYEQYF.

This sequence joins TRBV7-9 and TRBJ2-7; 10 nucleotides match TRBD2. The trim removed 5 bases at V and 2 bases at J, leaving 3 bases unmatched. Germline V gene sequence: CDR1 SEHNR, CDR2 FQNEAQ (reference sequence). The CDR3 runs to 14 residues. CDR3 bases: TGTGCCAGCAGCCCTAGCGGGGGCACCTACGAGCAGTACTTC. This encodes CASSPSGGTYEQYF.

The table lists this clone with a few counts. This sequence joins TRBV20-1 and TRBJ2-3; no firm D call. Trimming shortened V by 3 bases and J by 6 bases, and 7 bases separated the two germline ends. This CDR3 has 11 residues. Germline lookup yields CDR1 DFQATT and CDR2 SNEGSKA (reference sequence). The DNA of the CDR3 is TGCAGTGCTAGCATTTTCGATACGCAGTATTTT. Translation: CSASIFDTQYF.